The clone carrying this T cell receptor beta chain was detected ten times or more. The sample's time point: newly diagnosed GD, antithyroid drugs for less than 3 months. From RNA extracted from PBMCs, the TCR library was made. TCR beta libraries were built with iRepertoire HTBI primers and Arm-PCR of CDR3 regions. Each CDR3 protein gets one entry after TCRdb re-called the multiplex PCR reads with MiXCR. The repertoire holds 400,000 to 500,000 distinct CDR3 sequences, with around 17% as singletons. The V gene lost 0 bases and the J gene lost 3 bases, with 9 bases spanning the gap. This CDR3 has 14 amino acids. Germline CDR1 reads LGHDT; CDR2 reads YNNKEL (reference sequence). The data are from a study of regulatory T cells in long-lasting Graves disease. In addition, the sample was reused for a study of T cells in Graves' hyperthyroidism and ophthalmopathy.

The V call is TRBV3-1, the J call TRBJ2-7; a weak D match, TRBD2 (6 bases). Sequences were derived from peripheral blood mononuclear cells (PBMCs), sampled at new diagnosis, from a patient treated with antithyroid drugs. This receptor was taken from a woman younger than 30 with Graves disease. The CDR3 is CASSQEPSDYEQYF. For the CDR3, the DNA is TGTGCCAGCAGCCAAGAACCTAGCGACTACGAGCAGTACTTC.